Following are 17 T cell receptor beta chains from one sample sequenced in a study of blood T cell repertoires in COVID-19. The repertoire was sequenced with immunoSEQ multiplex PCR; TCRdb's copy has only in-frame clones and lacks some. The data hold roughly 100,000 clones, with about 80% observed a single time. Sequenced sample: peripheral blood. The receptors come from a man aged 55 to 70 with acute or convalescent COVID-19.

This clone was detected a few times. This chain uses TRBV4-1 with TRBJ1-4; D might be TRBD1 (5 bases). Germline V gene sequence: CDR1 MGHRA, CDR2 YSYEKL. V was shortened by 1 base and J by 6 bases, with 18 bases between the two germline ends. CDR3 length: 17 residues. Written as DNA, the CDR3 is TGCGCCAGCAGCCAAGGATCCGCCGGGGGAGGGGATGAAAAACTGTTTTTT. It codes for CASSQGSAGGGDEKLFF.

This sequence joins TRBV27 and TRBJ1-4, with 9 nucleotides matching TRBD1. The CDR3 spans 15 residues. Germline CDR1 reads MNHEY; CDR2 reads SMNVEV (reference sequence). V lost 6 bases, J lost 10 bases, and 12 bases stayed unmatched. The chain's CDR3 is CASRPRGQGFAKLFF. The CDR3 bases are TGTGCCAGCAGACCCCGAGGACAGGGGTTCGCAAAACTGTTTTTT.

This chain links TRBV14 with TRBJ2-3; 7 nucleotides line up with TRBD2. The CDR3 is made up of 14 amino acids. Germline lookup yields CDR1 SGHDN and CDR2 FVKESK. Trimming cost V 5 bases and J 3 bases; bases outside gene matches: 5. The CDR3 here is CASSSELATDTQYF. The CDR3 DNA is TGTGCCAGCAGCAGCGAACTAGCGACAGATACGCAGTATTTT.

The rearrangement links TRBV4-1 to TRBJ1-2, with 9 bases aligning to TRBD1. Trimming removed 0 bases from V and 6 bases from J; junction bases left unmatched: 8. In germline, CDR1 is MGHRA, CDR2 YSYEKL. CDR3 length: 16 amino acids. The CDR3 DNA reads as TGCGCCAGCAGCCAAGACGTACAGGGGGCGGGCGATGGCTACACCTTC. Its translation: CASSQDVQGAGDGYTF.

J is TRBJ1-4 and V is TRBV5-1; 10 bases fit TRBD1. This CDR3 region has 17 residues. Losses at the gene ends were 2 bases for V and 0 bases for J; bases not matched to a gene: 4. CDR1 is SGHRS and CDR2 is YFSETQ in the germline V gene. The CDR3 region has the DNA TGCGCCAGCAGCTTTCGACAGGGGGCCTCAACTAATGAAAAACTGTTTTTT. Residues: CASSFRQGASTNEKLFF.

A single count supports this clone. The CDR3 nucleotides read TGTGCCAGCCGTCGCGGGTACAGTTCAACCGAAAAACTGTTTTTT. Protein product: CASRRGYSSTEKLFF. V is TRBV9 and J is TRBJ1-4; no definite D call. CDR3 length: 15 residues. The germline gives CDR1 SGDLS, CDR2 YYNGEE. Between the trimmed V and J ends, which lost 7 bases and 8 bases, there was a span of 21 bases.

The J gene is TRBJ2-5, the V gene TRBV5-6; weak D call: TRBD2 (5 bases). Germline V lookup: CDR1 SGHDT, CDR2 YYEEEE. This CDR3 has 14 amino acids. Trimming took 2 bases from V and 5 from J, leaving 13 bases between them. In DNA, the CDR3 is TGTGCCAGCAGCTTCCGGGCCGCGGGCGAGACCCAGTACTTC. This gives the protein CASSFRAAGETQYF.

The V gene is TRBV2, the J gene TRBJ2-5; D is possibly TRBD2 (5 bases). This CDR3 has 16 amino acids. Germline-derived CDR1 and CDR2 are SNHLY and FYNNEI. V shed 7 bases and J shed 0 bases, with 18 bases lying between them. The CDR3 DNA sequence: TGTGCCAGCACAAACGACGACGGGGATCACCAAGAGACCCAGTACTTC. Its translation: CASTNDDGDHQETQYF.

The rearrangement uses TRBV6-5 and TRBJ1-1; TRBD1 might be the D (6 bases). Trimming took 0 bases from V and 4 from J, leaving 9 bases between them. This CDR3 is 14 amino acids long. Germline assignment: CDR1 MNHEY and CDR2 SVGAGI. The CDR3 DNA follows: TGTGCCAGCAGTTACTCGGGGGCGGCCACTGAAGCTTTCTTT. Amino acids: CASSYSGAATEAFF.

The chain combines TRBV11-2 with TRBJ1-2, with D possibly matching TRBD1 (6 bases). Germline CDR1 SGHAT, CDR2 FQNNGV. The CDR3 has 15 residues. V lost 5 bases to trimming and J lost 3 bases, with 16 bases between them. The CDR3 region has the DNA TGTGCCAGCAGCCGACAAGGGTCAGGGGACTATGGCTACACCTTC. Translated: CASSRQGSGDYGYTF.

This clone was detected once. V is TRBV2 and J is TRBJ2-1, with D perhaps TRBD2 (6 bases). CDR1 and CDR2 (germline): SNHLY, FYNNEI. This CDR3 is built from 12 residues. The V end lost 2 bases, the J end lost 10 bases, and 9 bases lay between the germline ends. The CDR3 DNA reads TGTGCCAGCAGTGAAATGGCGGGGGAGCAGTTCTTC. It encodes CASSEMAGEQFF.

V and J are TRBV19 and TRBJ2-7, with D perhaps TRBD2 (6 bases). Between the trimmed V and J ends, which lost 5 bases and 2 bases, there was a span of 31 bases. The CDR3 has 20 amino acids. The germline V gene encodes CDR1 LNHDA and CDR2 SQIVND (reference sequence). As DNA, the CDR3 is TGTGCCAGTAGTCCCTCCCCTTTTGCGGGATTCACCCCTGGAACCTACGAGCAGTACGTC. It codes for CASSPSPFAGFTPGTYEQYV.

This clone was seen more than once but under ten times. The chain combines TRBV18 with TRBJ2-1; 12 nucleotides match TRBD2. The germline CDR1 and CDR2 sequences are KGHSH and LQKENI. This CDR3 comprises 16 residues. V lost 3 bases to trimming and J lost 3 bases; unmatched junction nucleotides: 3. The CDR3 here is CASSPLLAGGYNEQFF. The CDR3 nucleotides are TGTGCCAGCTCACCCCTACTAGCGGGAGGCTACAATGAGCAGTTCTTC. Filled out from reference TRBV18 and TRBJ2-1, the complete variable domain reads NAGVMQNPRHLVRRRGQEARLRCSPMKGHSHVYWYRQLPEEGLKFMVYLQKENIIDESGMPKERFSAEFPKEGPSILRIQQVVRGDSAAYFCASSPLLAGGYNEQFFGPGTRLTVL.

As to this clone: The same CDR3 also results from other DNA sequences found in this sample. Here the CDR3 reads CASSLNGGGSYNEQFF. The DNA of the CDR3 is TGCGCCAGCAGCTTGAATGGCGGGGGCTCCTACAATGAGCAGTTCTTC. The chain couples TRBV5-1 to TRBJ2-1; the match to TRBD2 covers 7 bases. V dropped 1 base and J dropped 0; count of bases not matched to a gene: 4. Per germline, CDR1 SGHRS and CDR2 YFSETQ. The CDR3 length is 16 residues.

The V gene is TRBV28, the J gene TRBJ2-1, with TRBD2 matching over 11 bases. Germline assignment: CDR1 MDHEN and CDR2 SYDVKM. The CDR3 runs 15 residues. V gave up 6 bases and J gave up 6 bases; unmatched junction bases: 7. DNA of the CDR3: TGTGCCAGCAGCTCTCTAGCGGGAGGAGGCAATGAGCAGTTCTTC. Translation: CASSSLAGGGNEQFF.

The chain employs TRBV14 and TRBJ2-7; possibly TRBD1 for D (5 bases). The CDR3 length is 13 residues. The V end lost 5 bases, the J end lost 6 bases, and 14 bases lay between the germline ends. Germline V gene sequence: CDR1 SGHDN, CDR2 FVKESK. This CDR3 is CASSARQFSEQYV. The CDR3 bases are TGTGCCAGCAGCGCTCGACAGTTTTCCGAGCAGTACGTC.

The V and J genes are TRBV10-3 and TRBJ2-5; 8 bases agree with TRBD2. V gave up 3 bases and J gave up 3 bases; unmatched junction bases: 3. The V gene's germline CDR1 is ENHRY and CDR2 SYGVKD. The CDR3 has 14 amino acids. CDR3 protein: CAISEGLAEETQYF. The DNA of the CDR3 is TGTGCCATCAGTGAAGGACTAGCTGAAGAGACCCAGTACTTC.